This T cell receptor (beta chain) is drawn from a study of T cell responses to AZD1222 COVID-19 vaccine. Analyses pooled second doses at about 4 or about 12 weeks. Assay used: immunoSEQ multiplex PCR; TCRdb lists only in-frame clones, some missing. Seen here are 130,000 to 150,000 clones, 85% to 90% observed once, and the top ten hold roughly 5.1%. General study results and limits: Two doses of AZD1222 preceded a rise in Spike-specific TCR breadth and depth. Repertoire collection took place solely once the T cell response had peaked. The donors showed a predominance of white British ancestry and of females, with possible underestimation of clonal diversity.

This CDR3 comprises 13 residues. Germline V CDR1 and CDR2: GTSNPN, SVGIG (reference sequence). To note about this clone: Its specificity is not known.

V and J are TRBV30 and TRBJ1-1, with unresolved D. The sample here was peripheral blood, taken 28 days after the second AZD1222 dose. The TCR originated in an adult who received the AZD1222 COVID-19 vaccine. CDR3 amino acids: CARRDGRNTEAFF. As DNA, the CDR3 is TGTGCTCGGCGAGACGGCCGTAACACTGAAGCTTTCTTT.